This T cell receptor beta chain was captured in a study of regulatory T cells in long-lasting Graves disease. Study-wide results and limits: Preferential use of TRBV28, TRBJ1-2 and TRBJ2-5 was seen in persistent disease. Persistent patients shared more public clonotypes (around 2,500) than newly diagnosed patients (about 940). Newly diagnosed Graves' patients exceeded persistent ones in TCR diversity.

V was pared by 2 bases and J by 4 bases, with 15 bases between. The CDR3 sequence is 15 residues long. Comments on this clonotype: Antigen unknown.

Time point indicated: newly diagnosed GD, antithyroid drugs for less than 3 months. Preparation of the TCR library used RNA extracted from PBMCs. Patients were enrolled at an endocrinology department in Xi'an, China. The TCR beta library used iRepertoire HTBI primers with Arm-PCR amplification of CDR3. From the multiplex PCR reads, TCRdb called clonotypes with MiXCR, one entry per CDR3 protein. The repertoire holds around 230,000 distinct CDR3 sequences, with around 16% as singletons. The receptor comes from a female donor with Graves disease. The V gene is TRBV12-3 or TRBV12-4, the J gene TRBJ2-7; tentative D call: TRBD1 (6 bases). This material consisted of peripheral blood mononuclear cells (PBMCs), taken at new diagnosis, from a patient treated with antithyroid drugs. This chain's CDR3 is CASSLRQGRRYEQYF. Written as DNA, the CDR3 is TGTGCCAGCAGTTTACGGCAGGGGCGGAGGTACGAGCAGTACTTC.